The 27 T cell receptor beta chains presented below share a single source sample, sequenced in a study of OX40 agonist ivuxolimab in advanced cancers. The table came from immunoSEQ multiplex PCR; TCRdb's copy has only in-frame clones and leaves some out. Counted here are tens of thousands of clones, approximately 79% occurring once; the ten biggest clones make up roughly a tenth. This specimen consisted of CD4+ or CD8+ T cells sorted from blood, obtained in a trial of the OX40 agonist ivuxolimab. The receptors here all came from an adult with an advanced solid tumor such as melanoma, head and neck, liver or kidney cancer.

In its sample, this clone was seen a few times. The chain links TRBV7-3 to TRBJ2-3, with D hard to call. The CDR3 totals 12 residues. CDR1 SGHTA and CDR2 FQGTGA come from the germline V gene. V lost 5 bases, J lost 4 bases, and 7 bases lay in between. This chain's CDR3 is CASSNGPDTQYF. The CDR3 DNA follows: TGTGCCAGCAGCAACGGCCCAGATACGCAGTATTTT.

The chain employs TRBV7-2 and TRBJ1-1, with 7 bases fitting TRBD1. There are 16 residues in the CDR3. From germline, CDR1 is SGHTA and CDR2 FQGNSA. V was pared by 2 bases and J by 0 bases, with 6 bases of the junction left unmatched. CDR3 DNA sequence: TGTGCCAGCAGCTTATACGGGGGACAGCTGAACACTGAAGCTTTCTTT. Its translation is CASSLYGGQLNTEAFF. Full variable domain (outside the CDR3, taken from reference TRBV7-2 and TRBJ1-1): GAGVSQSPSNKVTEKGKDVELRCDPISGHTALYWYRQSLGQGLEFLIYFQGNSAPDKSGLPSDRFSAERTGGSVSTLTIQRTQQEDSAVYLCASSLYGGQLNTEAFFGQGTRLTVV.

This chain joins TRBV27 and TRBJ2-3; D could derive from TRBD1 or TRBD2 (5 bases each). CDR3 length: 17 residues. V dropped 5 bases and J dropped 3 bases, with 21 bases sitting between them. Germline lookup yields CDR1 MNHEY and CDR2 SMNVEV (reference sequence). The CDR3 is CASSPAGTGSWTDTQYF. CDR3 bases: TGTGCCAGCAGTCCGGCCGGGACGGGGAGTTGGACAGATACGCAGTATTTT.

In its sample, this clone was seen a few times. This chain connects TRBV6-1 to TRBJ2-1; D may be TRBD1 or TRBD2 (5 bases each). Germline V gene lookup returns CDR1 MNHNS and CDR2 SASEGT. Trimming cost V 2 bases and J 8 bases, with 13 bases left between them. This CDR3 comprises 14 residues. The CDR3 DNA reads TGTGCCAGCAGTGAATCGGGACGTATCGATGAGCAGTTCTTC. Translation: CASSESGRIDEQFF.

J is TRBJ1-5 and V is TRBV10-3; tentative D call: TRBD1 (6 bases). CDR3 length: 15 amino acids. Germline CDR1 ENHRY, CDR2 SYGVKD. Trimming left V 2 bases short and J 0 bases short, with 8 bases between. The CDR3 sequence is CAISEGQNSNQPQHF. The CDR3 bases are TGTGCCATCAGTGAGGGACAGAATAGCAATCAGCCCCAGCATTTT.

V is TRBV27 and J is TRBJ2-2, with 7 bases aligning to TRBD1. The junction had 13 bases not matched to a gene; V was cut back by 7 bases and J by 5 bases. The V gene's germline CDR1 is MNHEY and CDR2 SMNVEV (reference sequence). There are 16 residues in the CDR3. The CDR3 protein is CASNPHPLRGTGELFF. CDR3 sequence (DNA): TGTGCCAGCAATCCTCACCCACTCAGGGGGACCGGGGAGCTGTTTTTT.

The chain combines TRBV25-1 with TRBJ2-3, with TRBD2 identical over 10 bases. V was pared by 6 bases and J by 2 bases, with 5 bases of the junction left unmatched. Germline loops: CDR1 MGHDK, CDR2 SYGVNS. CDR3 size: 15 residues. The CDR3 DNA is TGTGCCAGCAGCCGGACTAGCGGTGACACAGATACGCAGTATTTT. Encoded protein: CASSRTSGDTDTQYF.

This clone was counted a few times. V is TRBV27 and J is TRBJ2-1, with D perhaps being TRBD1 or TRBD2 (6 bases each). The CDR3 is 18 residues long. Between the trimmed V and J ends, which lost 3 bases and 3 bases, there was a span of 21 bases. CDR1 is MNHEY, CDR2 SMNVEV, per germline (reference sequence). Written as DNA, the CDR3 is TGTGCCAGCAGTTTGGGACCCCTAACCGGGGGCTACTACAATGAGCAGTTCTTC. Protein product: CASSLGPLTGGYYNEQFF.

The rearrangement uses TRBV18 and TRBJ1-1, with TRBD1 matching over 8 bases. This CDR3 contains 16 residues. The V and J ends lost 2 bases and 3 bases, in that order; junction bases with no gene match: 8. Germline V gene data show CDR1 as KGHSH and CDR2 as LQKENI. In nucleotides, the CDR3 is TGTGCCAGCTCACCAAAAACTGGACAGGGAGACACTGAAGCTTTCTTT. This codes for CASSPKTGQGDTEAFF.

J is TRBJ1-3 and V is TRBV19; D gene unclear. Trimming removed 0 bases from V and 0 bases from J, with 9 bases in between. The CDR3 spans 16 residues. Germline lookup yields CDR1 LNHDA and CDR2 SQIVND (reference sequence). The CDR3 region is CASSIDRAASGNTIYF. For the CDR3, the DNA is TGTGCCAGTAGTATAGATCGGGCCGCCTCTGGAAACACCATATATTTT.

The CDR3 coding sequence is TGTGCCAGCAGCGCCGGGCCGGGGGGCCAGCCCTACAATGAGCAGTTCTTC. It encodes CASSAGPGGQPYNEQFF. V gene TRBV9 combines with J gene TRBJ2-1; possible D gene TRBD2, 7 bases. Trimming removed 3 bases at V and 2 bases at J, with 18 bases between. The CDR3 is 17 amino acids. Germline loops: CDR1 SGDLS, CDR2 YYNGEE.

This clone was recorded a few times. This sequence joins TRBV18 and TRBJ2-5; no firm D call. CDR3 length: 12 amino acids. Germline assignment: CDR1 KGHSH and CDR2 LQKENI. Trimming cost V 3 bases and J 4 bases, with 6 bases left between them. CDR3 DNA sequence: TGTGCCAGCTCACCTCCTACAGAGACCCAGTACTTC. Amino acid sequence: CASSPPTETQYF.

This clone came up a few times. The chain employs TRBV5-4 and TRBJ2-5; D gene uncertain. The V end was cut by 1 base, the J end by 2 bases, with 12 bases between. This CDR3 is 15 amino acids long. From germline, CDR1 is SGHNT and CDR2 YYREEE (reference sequence). The chain's CDR3 is CASSLSSRSQETQYF. The CDR3 region has the DNA TGTGCCAGCAGCTTGAGTTCGCGAAGTCAAGAGACCCAGTACTTC.

This clone was observed a few times. The chain recombines TRBV11-2 with TRBJ1-2; 8 bases match TRBD1. In germline, CDR1 is SGHAT, CDR2 FQNNGV. CDR3 length: 14 residues. The trim removed 1 base at V and 8 bases at J, leaving 6 bases unmatched. The CDR3 protein is CASSLGADRDGYTF. CDR3 sequence (DNA): TGTGCCAGCAGCTTAGGTGCGGACAGGGACGGCTACACCTTC.

This chain links TRBV6-1 with TRBJ2-5; tentatively, D is TRBD2 (8 bases). The CDR3 loop spans 14 amino acids. V lost 5 bases and J lost 2, with 12 bases in between. In germline, CDR1 is MNHNS, CDR2 SASEGT. The CDR3 reads CASSRGGQQETQYF. The CDR3 nucleotides are TGTGCCAGCAGTCGGGGGGGACAGCAAGAGACCCAGTACTTC.

The count of this clone is one. The V call is TRBV15, the J call TRBJ2-1; no clear D gene. V lost 1 base and J 8 bases, leaving 3 bases between the germline ends. This CDR3 region has 11 residues. The germline CDR1 and CDR2 sequences are LNHNV and YYDKDF (reference sequence). The CDR3 bases are TGTGCCACCAGCAGAGGCTATGAGCAGTTCTTC. Translated, it gives CATSRGYEQFF.

This sequence joins TRBV6-6 and TRBJ1-5; D is unclear. V was clipped by 6 bases and J by 5 bases, with 5 bases between them. Germline CDR1 and CDR2: MNHNY and SVGAGI (reference sequence). The CDR3 length is 11 residues. The CDR3 DNA follows: TGTGCCAGCAGGTACGATCAGCCCCAGCATTTT. Amino acid sequence: CASRYDQPQHF.

The CDR3 DNA reads TGTGCCAGTAGTATAGACTTCTCCTACGAGCAGTACTTC. The encoded protein is CASSIDFSYEQYF. The chain recombines TRBV19 with TRBJ2-5; D is unclear. The tail of the sequence fits TRBJ2-7 better, so the J call may be wrong. Germline assignment: CDR1 LNHDA and CDR2 SQIVND (reference sequence). The CDR3 has 13 amino acids.

The rearrangement uses TRBV5-1 and TRBJ1-1; D might be TRBD1 (5 bases). Germline V gives CDR1 SGHRS, CDR2 YFSETQ. Trimming took off 4 bases at V and 1 base at J, with 11 bases between the two ends. The length of the CDR3 is 14 residues. The CDR3 here is CASSQGVWNTEAFF. In DNA, the CDR3 is TGCGCCAGCAGCCAGGGAGTTTGGAACACTGAAGCTTTCTTT.

The genes are TRBV19 and TRBJ2-1; TRBD2 matches at 8 bases. Per germline, CDR1 LNHDA and CDR2 SQIVND (reference sequence). CDR3 length equals 15 residues. J lost 4 bases, V lost 5 bases, and 7 bases had no gene match. CDR3 DNA: TGTGCCAGTAGTGGCTCGCTAGCGGGTTACAATGAGCAGTTCTTC. Residues: CASSGSLAGYNEQFF.

This CDR3 is CASSLDRGLGYTF. The CDR3 coding sequence is TGTGCCAGCAGCTTAGACCGGGGGCTGGGCTACACCTTC. This sequence joins TRBV6-5 and TRBJ1-2, with D tentatively TRBD1 (6 bases). Per the germline V gene, CDR1 is MNHEY and CDR2 is SVGAGI. Trimming cost V 6 bases and J 8 bases, with 16 bases left between them. The CDR3 is 13 residues long.

The chain recombines TRBV28 with TRBJ1-5; no clear D gene. Trimming stripped 6 bases from V and 3 bases from J, with 18 bases between. This CDR3 spans 16 amino acids. Germline assignment: CDR1 MDHEN and CDR2 SYDVKM. The CDR3 DNA sequence: TGTGCCAGCAGAGTCGCCGAAGGTTATGTCAATCAGCCCCAGCATTTT. It specifies CASRVAEGYVNQPQHF. The complete variable domain, with remaining parts taken from reference TRBV28 and TRBJ1-5, reads DVKVTQSSRYLVKRTGEKVFLECVQDMDHENMFWYRQDPGLGLRLIYFSYDVKMKEKGDIPEGYSVSREKKERFSLILESASTNQTSMYLCASRVAEGYVNQPQHFGDGTRLSIL.

The chain links TRBV4-2 to TRBJ2-5; 8 nucleotides agree with TRBD1. This CDR3 comprises 19 residues. Trimming took 0 bases from V and 4 from J; bases not matched to a gene: 16. Germline loops: CDR1 LGHNA, CDR2 YNFKEQ. CDR3 in amino acids: CASSQDKGGQAAIRETQYF. In DNA, the CDR3 is TGTGCCAGCAGCCAAGATAAGGGGGGACAGGCCGCCATACGAGAGACCCAGTACTTC.

The CDR3 sequence is CASSRELGTSGSYEQYF. For the CDR3, the DNA is TGCGCCAGCAGCAGGGAGCTAGGGACTAGCGGATCCTACGAGCAGTACTTC. The chain employs TRBV5-1 and TRBJ2-7; 11 positions agree with TRBD2. Germline V gene sequence: CDR1 SGHRS, CDR2 YFSETQ. The CDR3 is 17 residues long. The V segment lost 4 bases and the J segment 1 base; nucleotides outside the gene matches: 10.

The chain recombines TRBV9 with TRBJ1-1; D is unresolved. This CDR3 contains 15 residues. Per germline, CDR1 SGDLS and CDR2 YYNGEE. Trimming removed 0 bases from V and 0 bases from J, with 9 bases in between. This chain's CDR3 is CASSVVPGMNTEAFF. CDR3 coding DNA: TGTGCCAGCAGCGTAGTTCCGGGGATGAACACTGAAGCTTTCTTT.

Comments on this clone: The junction shows a germline mismatch at one end, possibly a read error. The gene calls are TRBV7-9 and TRBJ1-2; D unresolved. The germline V gene has CDR1 SEHNR and CDR2 FQNEAQ (reference sequence). This CDR3 contains 12 residues. The CDR3 here is CASSLYGTEPFF. The CDR3 DNA reads TGTGCCAGCAGCTTATACGGAACAGAGCCCTTCTTC.

A few counts support this clone. The CDR3 sequence is CASSLGEATGYTF. The CDR3 DNA sequence: TGTGCCAGCAGCTTAGGGGAAGCGACCGGCTACACCTTC. The genes are TRBV7-8 and TRBJ1-2; D uncertain. Trimming cost V 1 base and J 8 bases, with 11 bases left between them. Germline lookup yields CDR1 SGHVS and CDR2 FQNEAQ. The CDR3 runs 13 residues.